A selection of T cell receptor beta chains follows, all from one sample in a study of cytomegalovirus exposure and HLA in healthy donors. Clones were read by immunoSEQ multiplex PCR, and TCRdb kept only the in-frame ones, dropping some. The repertoire includes 100,000 to 150,000 clones, just under 75% of them detected once, and 4% to 5.5% sits in the top ten. The sample consisted of PBMCs. Receptor source: a man between 60 and 75 years old in good health and CMV-seropositive. CDR3s include the opening cysteine and the closing phenylalanine or tryptophan. Fields, in order: clone size, V gene, D gene, J gene, CDR3 protein, CDR3 DNA. D genes are given only for firm matches. The size of a clone is reported for some rows only, either as once, few or many, or as a class for expanded clones.

.	TRBV19	.	TRBJ1-1	CASSPEGRENTEAFF	TGTGCCAGTAGTCCAGAGGGGAGGGAGAACACTGAAGCTTTCTTT
.	TRBV7-8	.	TRBJ1-4	CASSLLSMRRPNEKLFF	TGTGCCAGCAGCTTACTCAGCATGCGGAGGCCTAATGAAAAACTGTTTTTT
.	TRBV5-1	.	TRBJ2-7	CASSPGIGDSVGEYF	TGCGCCAGCAGCCCCGGAATTGGGGACTCCGTAGGAGAGTACTTC
.	TRBV28	TRBD2	TRBJ2-7	CASSNPGGAYEQYF	TGTGCCAGCAGTAACCCGGGGGGTGCCTACGAGCAGTACTTC
.	TRBV29-1	.	TRBJ2-3	CSVKPANTQYF	TGCAGCGTTAAGCCCGCAAATACGCAGTATTTT
once	TRBV5-5	.	TRBJ1-2	CASSSRGNYGYTF	TGTGCCAGCAGCTCCAGGGGCAACTATGGCTACACCTTC
few	TRBV29-1	TRBD2	TRBJ2-3	CSVAPSGATDTQYF	TGCAGCGTTGCGCCTAGCGGGGCGACAGATACGCAGTATTTT
.	TRBV7-9	TRBD1	TRBJ1-3	CASSFYRDREGKFF	TGTGCCAGCAGCTTCTACCGGGACAGGGAAGGGAAGTTTTTT
.	TRBV9	.	TRBJ1-2	CASSHTGTYGYTF	TGTGCCAGCAGCCATACAGGGACCTATGGCTACACCTTC
.	TRBV19	.	TRBJ1-1	CASTTQTGQNTEAFF	TGTGCCAGTACCACCCAGACAGGCCAGAACACTGAAGCTTTCTTT
.	TRBV5-1	TRBD1	TRBJ1-2	CASSWGQGYGYTF	TGCGCCAGCAGCTGGGGACAGGGTTATGGCTACACCTTC
.	TRBV19	TRBD1	TRBJ2-3	CASSIAGGQGIGTDTQYF	TGTGCCAGTAGTATAGCCGGCGGACAGGGGATTGGGACAGATACGCAGTATTTT
.	TRBV5-1	.	TRBJ2-2	CASSLPGGTGELFF	TGCGCCAGCAGCTTGCCAGGGGGGACCGGGGAGCTGTTTTTT
.	TRBV11-3	TRBD1	TRBJ2-2	CASRQGATTGELFF	TGTGCCAGCAGACAGGGGGCAACGACCGGGGAGCTGTTTTTT
.	TRBV6-5	.	TRBJ2-7	CASSNYEQYF	TGTGCCAGCAGCAACTACGAGCAGTACTTC
.	TRBV6-5	TRBD1	TRBJ1-2	CASSYLPRTGWNHTF	TGTGCCAGCAGTTACTTACCAAGGACAGGGTGGAACCACACCTTC
.	TRBV28	.	TRBJ2-7	CASSRIGGVQGRYEQYF	TGTGCCAGCAGCCGTATAGGCGGGGTACAGGGGCGCTACGAGCAGTACTTC
.	TRBV5-6	.	TRBJ1-2	CASSLVGVYYGYTF	TGTGCCAGCAGCTTGGTAGGGGTTTACTATGGCTACACCTTC
.	TRBV19	.	TRBJ1-1	CASSIGAGRLLNTEAFF	TGTGCCAGTAGTATAGGGGCAGGGCGCTTGTTGAACACTGAAGCTTTCTTT
once	TRBV5-4	TRBD1	TRBJ1-2	CASSLDRSNYGYTF	TGTGCCAGCAGCCTGGACAGGAGCAACTATGGCTACACCTTC
.	TRBV5-1	.	TRBJ1-1	CASSLNWAGMNTEAFF	TGCGCCAGCAGCTTGAACTGGGCAGGAATGAACACTGAAGCTTTCTTT
.	TRBV11-2	.	TRBJ2-2	CASSLGHSNTGELFF	TGTGCCAGCAGCTTAGGACATTCGAACACCGGGGAGCTGTTTTTT
.	TRBV2	TRBD1	TRBJ1-5	CASSLQGGVGQPQHF	TGTGCCAGCAGCCTACAGGGGGGGGTCGGTCAGCCCCAGCATTTT
few	TRBV18	.	TRBJ1-6	CASSSDSSPLHF	TGTGCCAGCTCATCGGACAGTTCACCCCTCCACTTT